This TCR beta chain is drawn from a study of CD8+ T cells in alopecia areata. Turning to the study itself: Oral tofacitinib (5 to 10 mg twice daily) was administered to treated patients. Severity scoring for treated patients was based on the percentage of affected scalp area. Study results and caveats: Any link of baseline CD8+ expansion to response, resting on one nonresponder, remains uncertain. For lesional scalp, especially alopecia totalis/universalis, clonality was higher than in normal scalp.

The treatment was: oral pan-JAK inhibitor, 5-10 mg twice daily. The germline gives CDR1 MNHEY, CDR2 SVGAGI. The CDR3 covers 13 residues. With 6 bases removed from V and 13 bases from J, the gap between germline ends came to 21 bases. As the sequencing template, cDNA was produced by extracting RNA and reverse transcribing it. Profiling relied on immunoSEQ multiplex PCR, and the TCRdb table lists in-frame clones only, not all of them. The table has 120,000 or so clones, roughly 55% seen once. Regarding this clone: What it recognizes is unknown.

This clonotype was sampled from a human donor with alopecia areata. The V call is TRBV6-5, the J call TRBJ2-5; maybe TRBD2 (7 bases). This material consisted of CD4+ T cells sorted from blood, taken at week 4, from a patient treated with tofacitinib. This CDR3 is CASSRGLRGAPYF. In nucleotides, the CDR3 is TGTGCCAGCAGCCGGGGCCTCCGGGGGGCCCCGTACTTC.